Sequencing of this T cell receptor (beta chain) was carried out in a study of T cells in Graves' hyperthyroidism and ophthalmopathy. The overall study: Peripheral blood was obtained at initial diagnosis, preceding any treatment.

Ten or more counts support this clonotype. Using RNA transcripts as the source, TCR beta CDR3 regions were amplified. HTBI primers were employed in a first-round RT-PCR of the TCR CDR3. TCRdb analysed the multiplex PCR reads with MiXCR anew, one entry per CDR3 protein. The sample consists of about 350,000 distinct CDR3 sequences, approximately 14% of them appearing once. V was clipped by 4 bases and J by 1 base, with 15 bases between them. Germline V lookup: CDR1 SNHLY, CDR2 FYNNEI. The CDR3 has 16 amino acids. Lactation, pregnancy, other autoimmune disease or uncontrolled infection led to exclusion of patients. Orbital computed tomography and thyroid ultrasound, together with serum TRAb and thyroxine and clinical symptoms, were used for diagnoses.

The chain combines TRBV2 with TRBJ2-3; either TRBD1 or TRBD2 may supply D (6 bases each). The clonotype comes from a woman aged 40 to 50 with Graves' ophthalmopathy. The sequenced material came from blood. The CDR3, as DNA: TGTGCCAGCAGTGGCGGGACACATCCCGGCACAGATACGCAGTATTTT. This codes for CASSGGTHPGTDTQYF.